The 8 T cell receptor beta chains below were found in one sample sequenced in a study of cytomegalovirus exposure and HLA in healthy donors. The study ran its PCR with 60 Vbeta and 13 Jbeta primers. The assay was immunoSEQ multiplex PCR, and TCRdb's table has in-frame clones only and misses some. The table lists fewer than 150,000 clones, 70% to 85% of them singletons, with more than 2.5% in the top ten. Sequencing was performed on PBMCs. The receptors here all came from a male donor in good health and CMV-seronegative.

The V gene is TRBV7-8, the J gene TRBJ2-7; TRBD1 agrees at 10 bases. Trimming cost V 5 bases and J 6 bases; bases outside gene matches: 7. The CDR3 is 14 residues long. In germline, CDR1 is SGHVS, CDR2 FQNEAQ. CDR3 region: CASSPRTGGGEQYF. The CDR3 DNA is TGTGCCAGCAGCCCCCGGACAGGGGGGGGCGAGCAGTACTTC.

J is TRBJ2-1 and V is TRBV29-1; 12 bases fit TRBD2. V trimming: 1 base; J trimming: 7 bases; junction bases outside the gene matches: 8. CDR1 is SQVTM and CDR2 is ANQGSEA in the germline V gene. This CDR3 has 16 amino acids. Here the CDR3 DNA reads TGCAGCGTTGAAGTAACTAGCGGGAGGAAATTGAATGAGCAGTTCTTC. Its translation is CSVEVTSGRKLNEQFF.

The chain carries TRBV14 and TRBJ2-1; 11 positions agree with TRBD1. Germline values: CDR1 SGHDN, CDR2 FVKESK. V shed 2 bases, J shed 11 bases, and the junction held 11 bases outside the gene matches. This CDR3 comprises 16 residues. The CDR3 nucleotides are TGTGCCAGCAGCCAAACGCAGGGGACAGGGGGTCCTCAGCAGTTCTTC. As protein: CASSQTQGTGGPQQFF.

The V call is TRBV30, the J call TRBJ1-2; D is ambiguous. Germline V CDR1 and CDR2: GTSNPN, SVGIG (reference sequence). This CDR3 has 12 residues. The germline V and J ends were trimmed by 2 bases and 8 bases, with 12 bases remaining between them. In DNA, the CDR3 is TGTGCCTGGAGTAGCGGATCGGGCGGCTACACCTTC. This sequence encodes CAWSSGSGGYTF.

V gene TRBV30 combines with J gene TRBJ1-1; TRBD1 matches 7 bases. This CDR3 contains 14 residues. The V segment lost 5 bases and the J segment 4 bases; nucleotides outside the gene matches: 10. Per germline, CDR1 GTSNPN and CDR2 SVGIG (reference sequence). Here the CDR3 reads CAWEVGGSGTEAFF. The CDR3 nucleotides read TGTGCCTGGGAGGTAGGGGGCAGTGGCACTGAAGCTTTCTTT.

The rearrangement joins TRBV9 to TRBJ2-3; tentative D call: TRBD2 (6 bases). There are 15 residues in the CDR3. Looked up from germline, CDR1 is SGDLS and CDR2 is YYNGEE. The V end lost 0 bases, the J end lost 4 bases, and 12 bases lay between the germline ends. The CDR3 DNA sequence: TGTGCCAGCAGCGTAGGACTAGTATTTCCAGATACGCAGTATTTT. It specifies CASSVGLVFPDTQYF.

The chain carries TRBV9 and TRBJ1-2; no reliable D call. The germline CDR1 and CDR2 sequences are SGDLS and YYNGEE. V lost 0 bases and J 4 bases, leaving 13 bases between the germline ends. The CDR3 sequence is 15 residues long. DNA for the CDR3: TGTGCCAGCAGCGTAGTAGAGACATCGGTCTATGGCTACACCTTC. The encoded protein is CASSVVETSVYGYTF.

This chain connects TRBV19 to TRBJ2-1; D gene uncertain. Germline V CDR1 and CDR2: LNHDA, SQIVND (reference sequence). V was pared by 6 bases and J by 9 bases, with 9 bases between. This CDR3 has 11 amino acids. In DNA, the CDR3 is TGTGCCAGTAGGCAGGTGGGTGAGCAGTTCTTC. Its translation: CASRQVGEQFF.